This record looks at one TCR beta chain sequence and its context. What it recognizes is unknown. The data originate from a study of T cell responses to AZD1222 COVID-19 vaccine. About the research overall: Analysis merged second doses at about 4 or about 12 weeks. Study observations and caveats: Just 6 or 7 people given AZD1222 tested seropositive at baseline. White British donors predominated, females outnumbered males, and clonal diversity was possibly underestimated. Reports say nearly half of spike-specific TCRs go after unmutated variant regions.

Measured with immunoSEQ multiplex PCR; TCRdb has only the in-frame clones, and not every one. Here the sample spans fewer than 150,000 clones, approximately 86% being singletons. The V segment lost 3 bases and the J segment 8 bases; nucleotides outside the gene matches: 13. Germline CDR1 and CDR2: PRHDT and FYEKMQ (reference sequence). The CDR3 has 18 amino acids. The sequence was collected from an adult in good health. This sequence joins TRBV13 and TRBJ2-2, with 12 bases matching TRBD2. Sample: peripheral blood, taken on day 0 of AZD1222 vaccination. This CDR3 is CASSFKTSGSNLRGELFF. CDR3 coding DNA: TGTGCCAGCAGCTTCAAGACTAGCGGGAGCAATCTCCGGGGGGAGCTGTTTTTT.